This T cell receptor (beta chain) was found in a study of blood T cell repertoires in COVID-19 (dated by TCRdb to the early 2020s). With regard to the full study: Samples from collaborators originated in the United States, Italy and Spain and spanned both the acute and convalescent phases of COVID-19. Samples came from the ongoing ImmuneRACE study (first 160 participants) plus 1,254 subjects from 6 global collaborators. The repertoires were made available in a free public database intended to serve as a resource for research on the immune response to SARS-CoV-2. The dataset comprised deeply sampled blood TCRbeta repertoires from subjects exposed to, actively infected with, or recovered from COVID-19. A de-identified subject ID, COVID-19 status, age in years and sex were almost always included in the sample metadata. HLA class I and class II types, where available, came from metadata supplied by the sample provider rather than from assay-based typing. The material from the prospective study consisted of cDNA or gDNA derived from T cells, B-cell-depleted T cells, or PBMCs.

One collaborating source in Seattle enrolled patients while the patients were actively infected and followed the patients over time throughout the course of disease. Collaborating institutions collected whole blood in K2EDTA tubes following their own protocols. For TCRbeta analysis, collaborators shipped samples in one of three forms: frozen whole blood, isolated PBMCs, or DNA extracted from either of those sample types. TCRbeta CDR3 regions were amplified from genomic DNA by means of the immunoSEQ Assay, a bias-controlled multiplex PCR. Per the original workflow: The number of nucleated cells in each sample was estimated by amplification of reference gene primers within the assay. Sequence reads were collapsed and filtered to measure the absolute abundance of every unique TCRbeta CDR3 rearrangement. For each sample, productive Simpson clonality was calculated as the square root of Simpson's diversity index across productive rearrangements. In TCRdb, the immuneACCESS table is reduced to in-frame sequences with V and J assigned. These tables do not hold every clone; where another copy was compared, an unresolved V gene accounts for under half, and the others remain unexplained. V and J calls plus clone size are reproduced from that table; the DNA served to infer D and trimming. This sample is represented by approximately 200,000 clones; around 84% of them were singletons. In total, the top ten clones hold roughly a tenth of the sample.

The CDR3, cysteine through phenylalanine, is 15 amino acids long. Only the CDR3 part of the read is kept: 45 bases, read in frame from the first base. CDR1 and CDR2 were assigned from the germline V gene (reference sequence) as MNHEY and SMNVEV. The germline ends are 12 bases apart after V is trimmed by 0 bases and J by 3 bases. Turning to this clone: It lacks a known antigen. The record has no base qualities; no much larger clone is one base away.

Results the study describes overall, beyond this receptor: How much clinical and demographic metadata was included differed by source and by participant, and the metadata was provided uncurated.

The rearranged chain carries TRBV27 and TRBJ2-7; TRBD2 is a possible D gene, resting on 6 matching bases. Sequenced input: peripheral blood. This clonotype was sampled from a woman aged 80 or older with COVID-19, enrolled during active disease. The nucleotides are TGTGCCAGCAGTTTATCCGGGACTGCCGTCTACGAGCAGTACTTC. The encoded protein is CASSLSGTAVYEQYF.